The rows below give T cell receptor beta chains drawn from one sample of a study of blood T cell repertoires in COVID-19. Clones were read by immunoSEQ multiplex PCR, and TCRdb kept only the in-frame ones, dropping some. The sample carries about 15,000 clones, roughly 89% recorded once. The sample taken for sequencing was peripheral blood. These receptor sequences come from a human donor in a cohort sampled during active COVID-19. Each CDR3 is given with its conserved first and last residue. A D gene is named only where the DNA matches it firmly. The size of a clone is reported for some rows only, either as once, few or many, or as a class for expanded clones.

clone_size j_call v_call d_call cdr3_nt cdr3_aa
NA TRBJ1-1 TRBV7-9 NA TGTGCCAGCAGCTTAGAGGGGCCGCTGAACACTGAAGCTTTCTTT CASSLEGPLNTEAFF
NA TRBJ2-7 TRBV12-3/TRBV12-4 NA TGTGCCAGCAGTTACGGGTCCCCCTACGAGCAGTACTTC CASSYGSPYEQYF
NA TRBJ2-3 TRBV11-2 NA TGTGCCAGCAGGGTAGCGACAGATACGCAGTATTTT CASRVATDTQYF
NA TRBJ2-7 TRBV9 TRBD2 TGTGCCAGCAGCCAAACGGGCGGGGGGGCCTACGAGCAGTACTTC CASSQTGGGAYEQYF
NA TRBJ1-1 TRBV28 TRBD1 TGTGCCAGCAGTTTAGAATCGGCAGGGGGCCGTCCTGAAGCTTTCTTT CASSLESAGGRPEAFF
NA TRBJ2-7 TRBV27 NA TGTGCCAGCAGGGACCTTCCTGGGGGGGGGCCCTACGAGCAGTACTTC CASRDLPGGGPYEQYF
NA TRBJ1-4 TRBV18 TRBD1 TGTGCCAGCTCACCGGGACAGGTGGGTGGTGAAAAACTGTTTTTT CASSPGQVGGEKLFF
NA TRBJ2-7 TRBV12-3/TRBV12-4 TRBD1 TGTGCCAGCAGCAGACAGGGTAACGAGCAGTACTTC CASSRQGNEQYF
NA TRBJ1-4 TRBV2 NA TGTGCCAGCAGTGAGTCTGCCGGGGTGCTGGAAAAACTGTTTTTT CASSESAGVLEKLFF
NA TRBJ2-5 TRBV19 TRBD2 TGTGCCAGTAGTATAGCGGGGGGGCCTGGAGAGACCCAGTACTTC CASSIAGGPGETQYF
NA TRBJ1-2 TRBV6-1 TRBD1 TGTGCCAGCAGTGAATGGGACAGGGGGCTTGGCTACACCTTC CASSEWDRGLGYTF
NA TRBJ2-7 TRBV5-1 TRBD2 TGCGCCAGCAGCTTGTCTTTCGGCGGGAGCTCCTACGAGCAGTACTTC CASSLSFGGSSYEQYF
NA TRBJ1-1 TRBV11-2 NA TGTGCCAGCACCCGGGGGGGAGGAACTGAAGCTTTCTTT CASTRGGGTEAFF
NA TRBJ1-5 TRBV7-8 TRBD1 TGTGCCAGCAGCTTAGCCGGGACAGCGAACAATCAGCCCCAGCATTTT CASSLAGTANNQPQHF
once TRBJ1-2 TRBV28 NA TGTGCCAGCGCTAGGAGAACCTACACCTTC CASARRTYTF
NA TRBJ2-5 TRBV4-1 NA TGCGCCAGCAGCCAAGTAGGGAGGACCCCCGTCCAAGAGACCCAGTACTTC CASSQVGRTPVQETQYF
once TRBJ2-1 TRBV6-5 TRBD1 TGTGCCAGCAGTTACATCCGGACAGGGGGGAATGAGCAGTTCTTC CASSYIRTGGNEQFF
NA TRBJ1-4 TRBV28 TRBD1 TGTGCCAGCAGGGAGGGGGCCGCAACTAATGAAAAACTGTTTTTT CASREGAATNEKLFF
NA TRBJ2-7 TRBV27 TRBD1 TGTGCCAGCGCCGGGACAGGGGACTACGAGCAGTACTTC CASAGTGDYEQYF
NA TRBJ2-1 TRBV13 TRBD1 TGTGCCAGCAGCTCGGGACAGGAAAGTTACAATGAGCAGTTCTTC CASSSGQESYNEQFF
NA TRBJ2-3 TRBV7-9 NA TGTGCCAGCAGCCAAGACACCGGTGCAGATACGCAGTATTTT CASSQDTGADTQYF
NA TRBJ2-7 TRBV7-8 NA TGTGCCAGCAGCATAAGGGGCGCCTACGAGCAGTACTTC CASSIRGAYEQYF
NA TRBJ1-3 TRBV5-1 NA TGCGCCAGCAGCGCAGACGGGATCTCTGGAAACACCATATATTTT CASSADGISGNTIYF
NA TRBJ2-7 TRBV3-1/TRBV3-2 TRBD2 TGTGCCAGCAGCCCTTATAGCGGGAGACACGAGCAGTACTTC CASSPYSGRHEQYF